Listed below are T cell receptor beta chains from one sample, sequenced in a study. TCRdb ran MiXCR on the 5' RACE reads and lists one entry per CDR3 protein. The top ten clones hold 3.2% of a sample with about 59,000 distinct CDR3 sequences, around 21% of them seen once. The sample comprised tumor-infiltrating Tregs sorted from the breast tumor. Receptor source: a female donor with breast cancer. Both conserved end residues are part of each CDR3. D genes are given only for firm matches. Expanded clones get a size class; other rows say once, few or many, or leave the size out.

abundance: many
v_gene: TRBV15
d_gene: -
j_gene: TRBJ1-5
CDR3aa: CATSRDRGNQPQHF
CDR3nt: TGTGCCACCAGCAGAGACAGGGGCAATCAGCCCCAGCATTTT

abundance: -
v_gene: TRBV19
d_gene: TRBD1
j_gene: TRBJ1-2
CDR3aa: CASSSHRGQGKGYTF
CDR3nt: TGTGCCAGCAGCTCGCACAGGGGGCAGGGAAAAGGCTACACCTTC

abundance: many
v_gene: TRBV6-6
d_gene: -
j_gene: TRBJ2-7
CDR3aa: CASSYQQGNEQYF
CDR3nt: TGTGCCAGCAGTTACCAACAGGGTAACGAGCAGTACTTC

abundance: -
v_gene: TRBV9
d_gene: -
j_gene: TRBJ2-7
CDR3aa: CASSARRVSYEQYF
CDR3nt: TGTGCCAGCAGCGCCCGACGGGTTTCCTACGAGCAGTACTTC

abundance: -
v_gene: TRBV20-1
d_gene: -
j_gene: TRBJ2-3
CDR3aa: CSAPDRTTTSDTQYF
CDR3nt: TGCAGTGCCCCCGACAGGACTACAACATCAGATACGCAGTATTTT

abundance: many
v_gene: TRBV7-7
d_gene: -
j_gene: TRBJ2-5
CDR3aa: CASSFSGAETQYF
CDR3nt: TGTGCTAGCAGCTTTTCCGGGGCGGAGACCCAGTACTTC

abundance: -
v_gene: TRBV5-1
d_gene: -
j_gene: TRBJ2-2
CDR3aa: CASSLTLTGELFF
CDR3nt: TGCGCCAGCAGCTTGACATTAACCGGGGAGCTGTTTTTT

abundance: -
v_gene: TRBV20-1
d_gene: TRBD2
j_gene: TRBJ2-5
CDR3aa: CSARPGLAIETQYF
CDR3nt: TGCAGTGCAAGACCGGGACTAGCGATAGAGACCCAGTACTTC

abundance: -
v_gene: TRBV4-1
d_gene: -
j_gene: TRBJ2-3
CDR3aa: CASSQEERTDTQYF
CDR3nt: TGCGCCAGCAGCCAAGAGGAGCGCACAGATACGCAGTATTTT

abundance: few
v_gene: TRBV5-1
d_gene: TRBD1
j_gene: TRBJ2-5
CDR3aa: CASSPGQVTRETQYF
CDR3nt: TGCGCCAGCAGCCCGGGACAGGTAACAAGGGAGACCCAGTACTTC

abundance: many
v_gene: TRBV15
d_gene: TRBD1
j_gene: TRBJ2-7
CDR3aa: CATSRAGQGSYEQYF
CDR3nt: TGTGCCACCAGCAGAGCCGGACAGGGTTCCTACGAGCAGTACTTC

abundance: few
v_gene: TRBV7-2
d_gene: -
j_gene: TRBJ1-2
CDR3aa: CASSLSPGSGGGYTF
CDR3nt: TGTGCCAGCAGCTTAAGTCCAGGCTCGGGGGGTGGCTACACCTTC

abundance: -
v_gene: TRBV18
d_gene: TRBD2
j_gene: TRBJ2-3
CDR3aa: CVSSLGLASTDTQYF
CDR3nt: TGTGTCAGCTCACTCGGACTAGCTTCGACAGATACGCAGTATTTT

abundance: -
v_gene: TRBV29-1
d_gene: -
j_gene: TRBJ1-1
CDR3aa: CSVTLQQMSTEAFF
CDR3nt: TGCAGCGTTACCCTGCAGCAGATGAGCACTGAAGCTTTCTTT

abundance: -
v_gene: TRBV12-3/TRBV12-4
d_gene: -
j_gene: TRBJ1-4
CDR3aa: CASSLASDGGLFF
CDR3nt: TGTGCCAGCAGCTTAGCGTCGGACGGCGGTCTGTTTTTT

abundance: once
v_gene: TRBV24-1
d_gene: TRBD1
j_gene: TRBJ2-1
CDR3aa: CATSDLANRDSYNKEQFF
CDR3nt: TGTGCCACCAGTGATTTGGCCAACCGGGACAGTTATAACAAAGAGCAGTTCTTC

abundance: few
v_gene: TRBV24-1
d_gene: TRBD2
j_gene: TRBJ2-1
CDR3aa: CATSDPTSGKVNEQFF
CDR3nt: TGTGCCACCAGTGACCCTACTAGCGGGAAGGTCAATGAGCAGTTCTTC

abundance: many
v_gene: TRBV20-1
d_gene: -
j_gene: TRBJ1-1
CDR3aa: CSARRDSLNTEAFF
CDR3nt: TGCAGTGCTAGACGTGACAGTTTGAACACTGAAGCTTTCTTT

abundance: few
v_gene: TRBV5-1
d_gene: -
j_gene: TRBJ2-3
CDR3aa: CASSSRDLAAEGTDTQYF
CDR3nt: TGCGCCAGCAGCTCCCGGGACTTAGCGGCGGAGGGTACAGATACGCAGTATTTT

abundance: many
v_gene: TRBV4-2
d_gene: -
j_gene: TRBJ1-5
CDR3aa: CASSQVFTGFQPQHF
CDR3nt: TGTGCCAGCAGCCAAGTTTTCACAGGGTTTCAGCCCCAGCATTTT

abundance: few
v_gene: TRBV7-9
d_gene: -
j_gene: TRBJ1-5
CDR3aa: CASSSNTVGPQHF
CDR3nt: TGTGCCAGCAGTTCAAATACAGTGGGGCCCCAGCATTTT

abundance: many
v_gene: TRBV29-1
d_gene: -
j_gene: TRBJ1-2
CDR3aa: CSVEGQARGYTF
CDR3nt: TGCAGCGTTGAGGGTCAAGCCAGGGGCTACACCTTC

abundance: few
v_gene: TRBV6-1
d_gene: TRBD1
j_gene: TRBJ1-1
CDR3aa: CASRRTGMNTEAFF
CDR3nt: TGTGCCAGCAGGAGGACAGGGATGAACACTGAAGCTTTCTTT

abundance: -
v_gene: TRBV6-1
d_gene: -
j_gene: TRBJ2-1
CDR3aa: CASTDLHNEQFF
CDR3nt: TGTGCCAGCACGGACTTACACAATGAGCAGTTCTTC

abundance: many
v_gene: TRBV5-1
d_gene: -
j_gene: TRBJ2-1
CDR3aa: CASSYGDNNEQFF
CDR3nt: TGCGCCAGCAGCTACGGGGATAACAATGAGCAGTTCTTC

abundance: few
v_gene: TRBV7-9
d_gene: TRBD1
j_gene: TRBJ2-1
CDR3aa: CASSPGQGSYNEQFF
CDR3nt: TGTGCCAGCAGCCCCGGACAGGGTTCCTACAATGAGCAGTTCTTC

abundance: few
v_gene: TRBV7-2
d_gene: TRBD1
j_gene: TRBJ1-5
CDR3aa: CASSITGQGWQPQHF
CDR3nt: TGTGCCAGCAGCATTACGGGACAGGGGTGGCAGCCCCAGCATTTT

abundance: -
v_gene: TRBV7-2
d_gene: -
j_gene: TRBJ1-1
CDR3aa: CASSPRSTTEAFF
CDR3nt: TGTGCCAGCAGCCCACGGAGTACCACTGAAGCTTTCTTT

abundance: -
v_gene: TRBV2
d_gene: -
j_gene: TRBJ1-2
CDR3aa: CASSVSAGNYGYTF
CDR3nt: TGTGCCAGCAGTGTCTCGGCAGGGAACTATGGCTACACCTTC

abundance: few
v_gene: TRBV24-1
d_gene: -
j_gene: TRBJ1-5
CDR3aa: CATSDADGGYNQPQHF
CDR3nt: TGTGCCACCAGTGACGCCGACGGGGGATACAATCAGCCCCAGCATTTT

abundance: -
v_gene: TRBV7-2
d_gene: -
j_gene: TRBJ1-5
CDR3aa: CASSWDGGTQPQHF
CDR3nt: TGTGCCAGCAGCTGGGACGGGGGAACTCAGCCCCAGCATTTT

abundance: many
v_gene: TRBV5-1
d_gene: TRBD1
j_gene: TRBJ1-2
CDR3aa: CASSVDDRASTF
CDR3nt: TGCGCCAGCAGCGTAGACGACAGGGCCTCCACCTTC

abundance: -
v_gene: TRBV5-6
d_gene: -
j_gene: TRBJ2-2
CDR3aa: CASSLFTGSSTGELFF
CDR3nt: TGTGCCAGCAGCTTGTTTACAGGCTCGAGCACCGGGGAGCTGTTTTTT

abundance: -
v_gene: TRBV18
d_gene: -
j_gene: TRBJ2-1
CDR3aa: CASSRDNEQFF
CDR3nt: TGTGCCAGCTCGCGGGACAATGAGCAGTTCTTC

abundance: many
v_gene: TRBV20-1
d_gene: TRBD2
j_gene: TRBJ2-5
CDR3aa: CSAPRTSRKTQYF
CDR3nt: TGCAGTGCTCCCAGGACTAGCAGAAAGACCCAGTACTTC

abundance: -
v_gene: TRBV15
d_gene: TRBD1
j_gene: TRBJ2-1
CDR3aa: CATSRYPQQGVNNEQFF
CDR3nt: TGTGCCACCAGCAGATACCCCCAACAGGGGGTCAACAATGAGCAGTTCTTC

abundance: -
v_gene: TRBV4-3
d_gene: -
j_gene: TRBJ2-1
CDR3aa: CASSQKQGRNEQFF
CDR3nt: TGCGCCAGCAGCCAAAAACAGGGGAGGAATGAGCAGTTCTTC

abundance: -
v_gene: TRBV13
d_gene: TRBD1
j_gene: TRBJ2-7
CDR3aa: CASSLRQGEKYF
CDR3nt: TGTGCCAGCAGCCTGAGACAGGGGGAGAAGTACTTC

abundance: few
v_gene: TRBV20-1
d_gene: -
j_gene: TRBJ2-3
CDR3aa: CSATGSSDTQYF
CDR3nt: TGCAGTGCTACCGGGAGTAGCGATACGCAGTATTTT

abundance: -
v_gene: TRBV7-9
d_gene: -
j_gene: TRBJ2-3
CDR3aa: CASSRRARTDTQYF
CDR3nt: TGTGCCAGCAGCCGCAGGGCGCGCACAGATACGCAGTATTTT

abundance: -
v_gene: TRBV7-2
d_gene: TRBD2
j_gene: TRBJ2-7
CDR3aa: CASSQTSGRALVYEQYF
CDR3nt: TGTGCCAGCAGCCAAACTAGCGGGAGGGCCCTTGTCTACGAGCAGTACTTC

abundance: -
v_gene: TRBV5-1
d_gene: -
j_gene: TRBJ2-1
CDR3aa: CASSPLLRGLGPNEQFF
CDR3nt: TGCGCCAGCAGCCCTCTACTCAGGGGCTTAGGACCCAATGAGCAGTTCTTC

abundance: -
v_gene: TRBV6-1
d_gene: -
j_gene: TRBJ2-7
CDR3aa: CASSEMRYEQYF
CDR3nt: TGTGCCAGCAGTGAAATGAGGTACGAGCAGTACTTC

abundance: -
v_gene: TRBV11-3
d_gene: -
j_gene: TRBJ2-4
CDR3aa: CASSLDVSIQYF
CDR3nt: TGTGCCAGCAGCTTAGATGTCAGCATTCAGTACTTC

abundance: -
v_gene: TRBV12-3/TRBV12-4
d_gene: TRBD2
j_gene: TRBJ2-5
CDR3aa: CASSSVEAGEETQYF
CDR3nt: TGTGCCAGCAGTTCAGTGGAGGCGGGAGAAGAGACCCAGTACTTC

abundance: -
v_gene: TRBV20-1
d_gene: -
j_gene: TRBJ1-4
CDR3aa: CSAQVAPNEKLFF
CDR3nt: TGTAGTGCCCAGGTGGCACCTAATGAAAAACTGTTTTTT

abundance: many
v_gene: TRBV20-1
d_gene: TRBD1
j_gene: TRBJ2-7
CDR3aa: CSATDRVEEQYF
CDR3nt: TGCAGTGCTACGGACAGGGTCGAGGAGCAGTACTTC

abundance: -
v_gene: TRBV7-2
d_gene: -
j_gene: TRBJ1-1
CDR3aa: CASSPQTGTEAFF
CDR3nt: TGTGCCAGCAGCCCCCAGACTGGGACCGAAGCTTTCTTT

abundance: -
v_gene: TRBV28
d_gene: -
j_gene: TRBJ1-2
CDR3aa: CAGSLNNYGYTF
CDR3nt: TGTGCCGGCAGTTTGAACAACTATGGCTACACCTTC

abundance: -
v_gene: TRBV27
d_gene: -
j_gene: TRBJ1-1
CDR3aa: CASGYRGNTEAFF
CDR3nt: TGTGCCAGCGGATACCGGGGAAACACTGAAGCTTTCTTT

abundance: few
v_gene: TRBV5-1
d_gene: -
j_gene: TRBJ1-2
CDR3aa: CASSLGGSGDAGYTF
CDR3nt: TGCGCCAGCAGCTTGGGCGGCAGTGGGGACGCTGGCTACACCTTC

abundance: many
v_gene: TRBV12-3/TRBV12-4
d_gene: -
j_gene: TRBJ2-1
CDR3aa: CASSLGANEQFF
CDR3nt: TGTGCCAGCAGTCTTGGAGCGAATGAGCAGTTCTTC

abundance: -
v_gene: TRBV27
d_gene: -
j_gene: TRBJ1-2
CDR3aa: CASSPWGGPGKGYGYTF
CDR3nt: TGTGCCAGCAGTCCCTGGGGAGGACCGGGGAAGGGCTATGGCTACACCTTC

abundance: few
v_gene: TRBV15
d_gene: TRBD1
j_gene: TRBJ2-1
CDR3aa: CATSRTPTPGTARYEQFF
CDR3nt: TGTGCCACCAGCAGAACCCCTACCCCTGGGACAGCGAGATATGAGCAGTTCTTC

abundance: -
v_gene: TRBV6-5
d_gene: -
j_gene: TRBJ1-1
CDR3aa: CASSLSEAAKTAFF
CDR3nt: TGTGCCAGCAGTCTTTCAGAAGCAGCTAAGACGGCTTTCTTT

abundance: medium-sized
v_gene: TRBV5-1
d_gene: -
j_gene: TRBJ1-1
CDR3aa: CASTSLGQSEAFF
CDR3nt: TGCGCCAGCACCTCCTTAGGACAGTCTGAAGCTTTCTTT

abundance: many
v_gene: TRBV11-2
d_gene: TRBD1
j_gene: TRBJ2-5
CDR3aa: CASSLGGTGSRAQYF
CDR3nt: TGTGCCAGCAGCTTAGGGGGGACAGGGTCCAGGGCCCAGTACTTC

abundance: few
v_gene: TRBV12-3/TRBV12-4
d_gene: -
j_gene: TRBJ1-5
CDR3aa: CASSLFGGSNQPQHF
CDR3nt: TGTGCCAGCAGTTTATTTGGGGGAAGCAATCAGCCCCAGCATTTT